The 10 T cell receptor beta chains listed next were all sequenced from one sample in a study of shared clonotypes between healthy human individuals. Generated by immunoSEQ multiplex PCR, the TCRdb table keeps only in-frame clones and is missing some. The table shows about half a million clones, with around 79% occurring only once. The source material was PBMCs. The receptors come from a woman in her thirties or forties in good health. Some clones in this sample may be carry-over from other donors' samples.

The chain is built from TRBV28 and TRBJ2-7; 10 bases fit TRBD1. Germline V gene data show CDR1 as MDHEN and CDR2 as SYDVKM. This CDR3 comprises 13 residues. The ends lost 8 bases at V and 3 bases at J; junction bases unmatched: 4. This CDR3 reads CASWGQGLYEQYF. CDR3 DNA sequence: TGTGCCAGCTGGGGACAGGGGCTCTACGAGCAGTACTTC.

The rearrangement links TRBV15 to TRBJ2-7; D call uncertain. The CDR3 is 13 amino acids. Germline V gene sequence: CDR1 LNHNV, CDR2 YYDKDF (reference sequence). V was shortened by 4 bases and J by 2 bases, with 9 bases between the two germline ends. The CDR3 DNA reads TGTGCCACCAGCACAGGATATACCTACGAGCAGTACTTC. Encoded protein: CATSTGYTYEQYF. Together with reference TRBV15 and TRBJ2-7, the CDR3 gives the full variable domain: DAMVIQNPRYQVTQFGKPVTLSCSQTLNHNVMYWYQQKSSQAPKLLFHYYDKDFNNEADTPDNFQSRRPNTSFCFLDIRSPGLGDTAMYLCATSTGYTYEQYFGPGTRLTVT.

The chain has TRBV5-5 and TRBJ1-4; TRBD1 aligns across 9 bases. The CDR3 contains 18 residues. With 2 bases clipped from V and 4 bases from J, the junction kept 12 bases outside the gene matches. Germline CDR1 reads SGHKS; CDR2 reads YYEKEE (reference sequence). CDR3 residues: CASSLAPDRGPINEKLFF. CDR3 DNA sequence: TGTGCCAGCAGCTTAGCTCCGGACAGGGGCCCGATTAATGAAAAACTGTTTTTT.

Of note for this clone: This specimen includes other DNA sequences encoding the same CDR3. The chain employs TRBV30 and TRBJ2-3; no definite D call. Germline values: CDR1 GTSNPN, CDR2 SVGIG (reference sequence). The V and J ends lost 0 bases and 0 bases respectively, with 4 bases between them. This CDR3 has 13 residues. CDR3 bases: TGTGCCTGGAGTGTAGCGAGCACAGATACGCAGTATTTT. This codes for CAWSVASTDTQYF.

The gene calls are TRBV5-1 and TRBJ2-3; 9 nucleotides match TRBD2. In germline, CDR1 is SGHRS, CDR2 YFSETQ. This CDR3 spans 16 amino acids. Trimming cost V 4 bases and J 2 bases; bases outside gene matches: 8. CDR3 region: CASSHSGGGATDTQYF. Here the CDR3 DNA reads TGCGCCAGCAGCCATAGCGGCGGGGGGGCCACAGATACGCAGTATTTT.

This chain joins TRBV4-1 and TRBJ1-2; 10 positions match TRBD1. Losses at the gene ends were 3 bases for V and 5 bases for J; bases not matched to a gene: 6. From germline, CDR1 is MGHRA and CDR2 YSYEKL. This CDR3 spans 15 amino acids. In DNA, the CDR3 is TGCGCCAGCAGCCACCCCGGGACAGGGGTTTATGGCTACACCTTC. Its translation: CASSHPGTGVYGYTF.

The V call is TRBV18, the J call TRBJ2-3; D remains unclear. Germline CDR1 reads KGHSH; CDR2 reads LQKENI. This CDR3 comprises 12 residues. The V gene lost 6 bases and the J gene lost 0 bases, with 4 bases spanning the gap. The CDR3 DNA follows: TGTGCCAGCTCGCAAAGCACAGATACGCAGTATTTT. Translating it yields CASSQSTDTQYF.

The chain joins TRBV7-8 to TRBJ2-3; D not resolved. In germline, CDR1 is SGHVS, CDR2 FQNEAQ. V gave up 7 bases and J gave up 2 bases, with 13 bases separating them. The CDR3 loop spans 14 amino acids. CDR3 nucleotide sequence: TGTGCCAGCAAGCTGGGCAGAAACACAGATACGCAGTATTTT. It yields the protein CASKLGRNTDTQYF.

The chain couples TRBV2 to TRBJ2-3; D is ambiguous. V lost 1 base and J lost 2, with 10 bases in between. Germline loops: CDR1 SNHLY, CDR2 FYNNEI. The CDR3 consists of 15 residues. The CDR3 is CASSEEQYPTDTQYF. The CDR3 nucleotides are TGTGCCAGCAGTGAAGAGCAGTACCCCACAGATACGCAGTATTTT.

This clone was recorded only once. The V and J genes are TRBV7-3 and TRBJ2-1, with a possible D match to TRBD2 (5 bases). CDR1 is SGHTA and CDR2 is FQGTGA in the germline V gene. This CDR3 region has 15 residues. Trimming cost V 3 bases and J 7 bases, with 16 bases left between them. CDR3 in amino acids: CASSLSGSRSNEQFF. The CDR3 bases are TGTGCCAGCAGCTTGAGTGGGAGCAGATCTAATGAGCAGTTCTTC.